These 10 T cell receptor beta chains share one sample of origin, sequenced in a study of blood T cell repertoires in COVID-19. Profiled with immunoSEQ multiplex PCR; TCRdb holds only in-frame clones, not every one. The sample lists about 210,000 clones; approximately 80% were seen once. Sequences were obtained from PBMCs or T cells enriched from blood (not recorded which). All receptors derive from a man in his forties or fifties who had recovered from COVID-19.

The chain recombines TRBV14 with TRBJ2-3; tentative D call: TRBD2 (6 bases). The V end lost 2 bases, the J end lost 3 bases, and 18 bases lay between the germline ends. Looked up from germline, CDR1 is SGHDN and CDR2 is FVKESK. CDR3 length: 17 residues. CDR3 residues: CASSQTRAGRATDTQYF. CDR3 DNA: TGTGCCAGCAGCCAAACTCGGGCGGGAAGGGCGACAGATACGCAGTATTTT. Full variable domain (outside the CDR3, taken from reference TRBV14 and TRBJ2-3): EAGVTQFPSHSVIEKGQTVTLRCDPISGHDNLYWYRRVMGKEIKFLLHFVKESKQDESGMPNNRFLAERTGGTYSTLKVQPAELEDSGVYFCASSQTRAGRATDTQYFGPGTRLTVL.

The J gene is TRBJ2-1, the V gene TRBV24-1; maybe TRBD1 (5 bases). Germline CDR1 KGHDR, CDR2 SFDVKD. The CDR3 is made up of 15 amino acids. V lost 4 bases and J lost 3, with 12 bases in between. This CDR3 reads CATSDQTTDYNEQFF. The DNA of the CDR3 is TGTGCCACCAGTGACCAGACGACAGACTACAATGAGCAGTTCTTC.

The gene calls are TRBV5-5 and TRBJ2-7; 7 bases map to TRBD1. The CDR3 spans 15 residues. Per germline, CDR1 SGHKS and CDR2 YYEKEE (reference sequence). J lost 0 bases, V lost 0 bases, and 3 bases had no gene match. The CDR3 region is CASSLEGASSYEQYF. CDR3 nucleotide sequence: TGTGCCAGCAGCTTGGAGGGGGCCAGCTCCTACGAGCAGTACTTC.

The chain has TRBV5-4 and TRBJ2-7; possible D gene TRBD2, 5 bases. Germline V lookup: CDR1 SGHNT, CDR2 YYREEE (reference sequence). CDR3 length equals 14 residues. Deletions cut 2 bases from V and 0 bases from J, with 9 bases between. The CDR3 region has the DNA TGTGCCAGCAGCTTAAGCGGCTACTCCTACGAGCAGTACTTC. This codes for CASSLSGYSYEQYF.

CDR3 nucleotides: TGTGCCAGCAGTTCCGTTGACAGACCGAAACTGTTTTTT. Encoded protein: CASSSVDRPKLFF. The J gene is TRBJ1-4, the V gene TRBV5-6, with D maybe TRBD1 (5 bases). V was trimmed by 5 bases and J by 11 bases, leaving 16 bases between them. The CDR3 extends over 13 amino acids. Germline CDR1 SGHDT, CDR2 YYEEEE.

The gene calls are TRBV2 and TRBJ1-6; unclear D gene. Trimming stripped 6 bases from V and 6 bases from J, with 6 bases between. The CDR3 is 12 amino acids. Germline assignment: CDR1 SNHLY and CDR2 FYNNEI. The CDR3 DNA sequence: TGTGCCAGCAGGCCGGGTAATTCACCCCTCCACTTT. It encodes CASRPGNSPLHF.

In regard to this clone: The same CDR3 arises from other DNA sequences in this sample as well. V usage is TRBV18 and J usage is TRBJ2-7; 7 bases are shared with TRBD2. Germline trimming cut 6 bases from V and 0 bases from J; bases unmatched to any gene: 2. The CDR3 sequence is 13 residues long. CDR1 and CDR2 from the germline V gene are KGHSH and LQKENI. CDR3 amino acids: CASSPGGSYEQYF. CDR3 bases: TGTGCCAGCTCCCCGGGAGGCTCCTACGAGCAGTACTTC.

The V call is TRBV5-1, the J call TRBJ1-4; TRBD1 is a possible D gene (5 bases). This CDR3 is 16 amino acids long. Trimming pared 0 bases from V and 0 bases from J, leaving 9 bases between. From germline, CDR1 is SGHRS and CDR2 YFSETQ. CDR3 in amino acids: CASSLGGAATNEKLFF. CDR3 bases: TGCGCCAGCAGCTTGGGTGGGGCCGCAACTAATGAAAAACTGTTTTTT.

The J gene is TRBJ1-1, the V gene TRBV9; possible D gene TRBD1, 6 bases. This CDR3 region has 15 residues. V was trimmed by 4 bases and J by 1 base, leaving 14 bases between them. Germline V gives CDR1 SGDLS, CDR2 YYNGEE. CDR3 in DNA: TGTGCCAGCAGCTCTCGGTTGGACAGGAACACTGAAGCTTTCTTT. It yields the protein CASSSRLDRNTEAFF.

This sequence joins TRBV30 and TRBJ1-2; D remains unclear. V lost 5 bases, J lost 0 bases, and 19 bases lay in between. The CDR3 is 16 amino acids. The germline V gene encodes CDR1 GTSNPN and CDR2 SVGIG (reference sequence). The CDR3 loop is CAWDNTDLTTNYGYTF. Here the CDR3 DNA reads TGTGCCTGGGATAACACGGACTTAACTACTAACTATGGCTACACCTTC.